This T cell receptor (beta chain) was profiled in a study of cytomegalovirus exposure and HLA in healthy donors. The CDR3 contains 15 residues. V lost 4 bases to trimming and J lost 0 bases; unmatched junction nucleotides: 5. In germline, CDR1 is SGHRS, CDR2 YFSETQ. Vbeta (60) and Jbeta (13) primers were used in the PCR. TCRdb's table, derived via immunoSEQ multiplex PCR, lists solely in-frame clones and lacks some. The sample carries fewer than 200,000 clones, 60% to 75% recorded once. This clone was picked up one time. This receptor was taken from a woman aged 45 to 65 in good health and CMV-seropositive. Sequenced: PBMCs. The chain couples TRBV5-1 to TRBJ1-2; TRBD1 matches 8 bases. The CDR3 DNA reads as TGCGCCAGCAGCGGAGGGACAGGTGCTAACTATGGCTACACCTTC. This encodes CASSGGTGANYGYTF.